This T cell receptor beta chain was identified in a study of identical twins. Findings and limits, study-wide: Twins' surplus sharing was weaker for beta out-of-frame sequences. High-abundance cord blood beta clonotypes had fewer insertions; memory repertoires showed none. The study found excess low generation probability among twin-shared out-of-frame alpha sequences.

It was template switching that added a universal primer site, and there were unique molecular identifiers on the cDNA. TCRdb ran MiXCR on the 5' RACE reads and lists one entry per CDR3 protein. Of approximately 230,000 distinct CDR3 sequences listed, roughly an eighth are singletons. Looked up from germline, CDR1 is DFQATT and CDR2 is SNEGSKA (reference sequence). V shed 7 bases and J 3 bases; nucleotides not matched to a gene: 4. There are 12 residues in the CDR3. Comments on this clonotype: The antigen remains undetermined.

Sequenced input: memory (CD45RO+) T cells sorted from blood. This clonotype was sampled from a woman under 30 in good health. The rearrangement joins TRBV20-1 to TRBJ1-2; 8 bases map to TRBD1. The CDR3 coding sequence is TGCAGTGTCGTGGACAGGGACTATGGCTACACCTTC. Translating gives CSVVDRDYGYTF.